Listed below are T cell receptor beta chains from one sample, sequenced in a study of shared clonotypes between healthy human individuals. The method was immunoSEQ multiplex PCR; TCRdb's version includes in-frame clones alone and lacks a portion of them. The table records about 1.9 million clones, around 93% of them present only once. The sample was naive CD8+ T cells from PBMCs. The receptors originated from a man between 18 and 35 years old in good health. Some clones in this sample may be carry-over from other donors' samples. Both conserved end residues are trimmed from each CDR3.

TRBV7-9 | ASKGGDTQY
TRBV15 | ATSRVGTGLIRFPLNTEAF
TRBV7-9 | ASSLGTSLYEQY
TRBV2 | ASSEIGLAGDPNSYEQY
TRBV28 | ASRTGGEAF
TRBV5-1 | ASSFRMTSGSSYNEQF
TRBV7-9 | ASSPLRGGNEKLF
TRBV20-1 | WGSQDDGYT
TRBV11-2 | ASSLVARGQGSEKLF
TRBV6-5 | ASSYSGESTEAF
TRBV18 | ASSPFVLTSGSVENEQF
TRBV5-6 | ASSPGLAEYNEQF
TRBV7-6 | ASSINYYNEQF
TRBV27 | ASSSLTGQGPYEQY
TRBV7-2 | ASSYWTSTAKNIQY
TRBV2 | ASRPTVREQF
TRBV5-4 | ASSSGVGYEQY
TRBV28 | ASSPADRSSYNEQF
TRBV30 | ASQVGGTEAF
TRBV28 | ASTGLREIRETQY
TRBV27 | ASRYAGVGNIQY
TRBV4-3 | ASSRGRDYEQY
TRBV19 | ASSRQGSLGNTIY
TRBV18 | ASSSTGTGAGELF
TRBV7-3 | ASSVHSSTDTQY
TRBV27 | ATRGLRAEAF
TRBV7-7 | ASSLALDTGELF
TRBV7-9 | ASSLSGGRRNQPQH
TRBV14 | ASSQDLWSSGNTIY
TRBV1 | TSSQDTSGAYEQY
TRBV5-1 | ASSSLAYSSYNEQF
TRBV7-9 | ASSYPGGELF
TRBV4-1 | ASSPPTRTGSEAF
TRBV5-1 | ASSSEPDSSGNTIY
TRBV7-9 | ASSLPGQGAGTGELF
TRBV27 | ASGKIGYEQY
TRBV7-9 | ASSLLAGGTDTQY
TRBV5-1 | ASSSHAQGSTEAF
TRBV4-1 | ASSQGAGDRTLPNYGYT
TRBV27 | ASSFSGQGAYGANVLT
TRBV27 | ASRAFWGEQF
TRBV7-6 | ASSWEVSGRVNEQF
TRBV28 | ASSLGGLIEQY
TRBV5-4 | ASSLGGLNNEQF
TRBV14 | ASSLRKGERMNTEAF
TRBV28 | ASSLSIGSGHPNTEAF
TRBV11-2 | ASSFIGSRYEQY
TRBV29-1 | SACGGPTRSGANVLT
TRBV5-1 | ASSYYYEQY
TRBV5-6 | ASSLYSMYEQY